The next 23 T cell receptor beta chains were all read from a single sample in a study of T cells after yellow fever vaccination. One entry per CDR3 protein, called by TCRdb with MiXCR from the 5' RACE reads. This sample has about 30,000 distinct CDR3 sequences, with 4.4% found just once. The source was CD8+ T cells sorted from PBMCs, collected 5 days after the yellow fever booster vaccination. The origin of the receptors is a man aged 25-40 years who received the YFV17D yellow fever vaccine.

This clonotype was detected many times. V usage is TRBV5-1 and J usage is TRBJ2-5, with D possibly being TRBD1 (6 bases). V dropped 4 bases and J dropped 4 bases, with 14 bases sitting between them. In germline, CDR1 is SGHRS, CDR2 YFSETQ. This CDR3 spans 14 amino acids. The DNA for the CDR3 is TGCGCCAGCAGCCCGCCAGGGGTAGGAGAGACCCAGTACTTC. It is translated as CASSPPGVGETQYF.

This clonotype came up many times. The rearrangement links TRBV19 to TRBJ2-5; D is undetermined. V lost 3 bases to trimming and J lost 1 base, with 12 bases between them. Germline V CDR1 and CDR2: LNHDA, SQIVND (reference sequence). The CDR3 covers 15 residues. For the CDR3, the DNA is TGTGCCAGTAGTATTACAGCTTATTCCCAAGAGACCCAGTACTTC. It codes for CASSITAYSQETQYF.

This clonotype was observed at least ten times. V usage is TRBV30 and J usage is TRBJ2-1; maybe TRBD1 (5 bases). Between the trimmed V and J ends, which lost 0 bases and 6 bases, there was a span of 6 bases. The CDR3 length is 12 residues. CDR1 GTSNPN and CDR2 SVGIG come from the germline V gene (reference sequence). CDR3 region: CAWSVGVNEQFF. In DNA form, the CDR3 reads TGTGCCTGGAGTGTAGGGGTCAATGAGCAGTTCTTC.

This clonotype appeared many times. The chain employs TRBV12-3 or TRBV12-4 and TRBJ2-1; weak D call: TRBD2 (6 bases). The germline V and J ends were trimmed by 2 bases and 5 bases, with 13 bases remaining between them. The CDR3 has 15 amino acids. CDR3 coding DNA: TGTGCCAGCAGTTTACTTGGGACTTCGCACAATGAGCAGTTCTTC. Residues: CASSLLGTSHNEQFF.

This clonotype was found many times. The chain uses TRBV12-3 or TRBV12-4 and TRBJ2-7, with D tentatively TRBD1 (6 bases). Trimming removed 0 bases from V and 3 bases from J, with 9 bases in between. CDR3 length: 14 residues. CDR3 coding DNA: TGTGCCAGCAGTTTAGCCGGGACACTCTACGAGCAGTACTTC. Translation: CASSLAGTLYEQYF.

This clonotype was seen at least ten times. The chain couples TRBV29-1 to TRBJ2-7; 7 bases are a match to TRBD2. The CDR3 covers 12 residues. Germline lookup yields CDR1 SQVTM and CDR2 ANQGSEA. V was pared by 4 bases and J by 6 bases, with 6 bases of the junction left unmatched. CDR3 in amino acids: CSVVVSGVEQYF. In DNA form, the CDR3 reads TGCAGCGTTGTTGTCAGCGGGGTCGAGCAGTACTTC.

Many counts were recorded for this clonotype. V usage is TRBV20-1 and J usage is TRBJ2-5; the match to TRBD2 covers 9 bases. In germline, CDR1 is DFQATT, CDR2 SNEGSKA (reference sequence). V gave up 6 bases and J gave up 4 bases; unmatched junction bases: 12. The CDR3 runs to 15 residues. The CDR3 DNA reads as TGCAGTGCCCGCCAGGTAGCGGGAGTGGGAGAGACCCAGTACTTC. It translates to CSARQVAGVGETQYF.

This clonotype has a count of ten or more. This sequence joins TRBV7-9 and TRBJ2-7; D is uncertain. Germline CDR1 is SEHNR and CDR2 is FQNEAQ (reference sequence). CDR3 size: 14 residues. The V end was cut by 3 bases, the J end by 0 bases, with 9 bases between. The CDR3, as DNA: TGTGCCAGCAGCTTGGTTTCCAGCTCCTACGAGCAGTACTTC. Amino acids: CASSLVSSSYEQYF.

This clonotype was recorded many times. The CDR3 sequence is CASSETSGNTEAFF. The CDR3 DNA reads as TGTGCCAGCAGTGAAACCTCTGGGAACACTGAAGCTTTCTTT. The chain employs TRBV6-4 and TRBJ1-1; D unclear. The CDR3 has 14 amino acids. V was shortened by 3 bases and J by 1 base, with 9 bases between the two germline ends. Germline loops: CDR1 MRHNA, CDR2 SNTAGT.

This clonotype was observed at least ten times. This chain joins TRBV7-9 and TRBJ2-1; TRBD2 agrees at 9 bases. The length of the CDR3 is 15 residues. V shed 5 bases and J 9 bases; nucleotides not matched to a gene: 11. From germline, CDR1 is SEHNR and CDR2 FQNEAQ (reference sequence). The CDR3 here is CASSRQVAGEAEQFF. The DNA for the CDR3 is TGTGCCAGCAGCCGCCAGGTAGCGGGAGAGGCTGAGCAGTTCTTC.

In this sample, this clonotype turned up many times. The J gene is TRBJ2-7, the V gene TRBV5-1; D unresolved. V was clipped by 0 bases and J by 1 base, with 5 bases between them. CDR3 length: 13 residues. Germline V CDR1 and CDR2: SGHRS, YFSETQ. The CDR3 spells CASSLDPSYEQYF. In DNA, the CDR3 is TGCGCCAGCAGCTTGGACCCGTCCTACGAGCAGTACTTC.

In its sample, this clonotype was seen many times. The rearrangement joins TRBV6-6 to TRBJ2-1; 8 bases fit TRBD1. J gave up 8 bases and V 4 bases, and 13 bases lay outside the gene matches. Germline-derived CDR1 and CDR2 are MNHNY and SVGAGI (reference sequence). CDR3 length: 16 residues. The CDR3 nucleotides are TGTGCCAGCAGTTCGATTGCCGGACAGGGTGGTGATGAGCAGTTCTTC. This encodes CASSSIAGQGGDEQFF.

In its sample, this clonotype was seen many times. CDR3: CASSPGQDLYYGYTF. As DNA, the CDR3 is TGCGCCAGCAGCCCGGGACAGGATCTCTACTATGGCTACACCTTC. V and J are TRBV5-1 and TRBJ1-2; the match to TRBD1 covers 8 bases. The CDR3 is made up of 15 amino acids. V shed 4 bases, J shed 3 bases, and the junction held 8 bases outside the gene matches. CDR1 is SGHRS, CDR2 YFSETQ, per germline.

This clonotype was recorded at least ten times. The V gene is TRBV5-1, the J gene TRBJ2-7; D is perhaps TRBD1 (5 bases). Trimming removed 1 base from V and 3 bases from J, with 8 bases in between. This CDR3 region has 13 residues. Germline V CDR1 and CDR2: SGHRS, YFSETQ. CDR3 bases: TGCGCCAGCAGCTTGCTCCAGGGCTACGAGCAGTACTTC. It translates to CASSLLQGYEQYF.

With regard to this clonotype: A read error may explain this, as a much larger clone is one base away. As the CDR3 is not closed by the conserved phenylalanine or tryptophan, this likely results from a read error. The chain combines TRBV29-1 with TRBJ1-1; 7 positions agree with TRBD1. With V trimmed by 6 bases and J by 1 base, 5 bases remained unmatched. This CDR3 spans 13 amino acids. Germline V gene lookup returns CDR1 SQVTM and CDR2 ANQGSEA. The chain's CDR3 is CSVAGGWNTEAFL. As DNA, the CDR3 is TGCAGCGTAGCAGGGGGTTGGAACACTGAAGCTTTCCTT.

This clonotype was detected ten times or more. V is TRBV7-9 and J is TRBJ2-4, with 7 bases matching TRBD2. CDR1 is SEHNR, CDR2 FQNEAQ, per germline (reference sequence). V lost 6 bases to trimming and J lost 15 bases; unmatched junction nucleotides: 14. The length of the CDR3 is 13 residues. The CDR3 sequence: CASSPGGLVPRYF. In nucleotides, the CDR3 is TGTGCCAGCAGTCCGGGTGGACTAGTTCCTAGGTACTTC.

This clonotype was seen many times. The CDR3 nucleotides are TGTGCCAGCAGAGGACTAGCGGGACAGGAGACCCAGTACTTC. This translates into CASRGLAGQETQYF. This chain uses TRBV7-8 with TRBJ2-5, with TRBD2 matching 12 bases. V shed 6 bases and J 5 bases; nucleotides not matched to a gene: 4. Germline V CDR1 and CDR2: SGHVS, FQNEAQ. The CDR3 covers 14 residues.

Many counts were recorded for this clonotype. The V gene is TRBV29-1, the J gene TRBJ2-5; D perhaps matches TRBD1 (6 bases). V shed 4 bases and J shed 3 bases, with 6 bases lying between them. The length of the CDR3 is 11 residues. CDR1 is SQVTM and CDR2 is ANQGSEA in the germline V gene. The CDR3 DNA sequence: TGCAGCGTTGCAGGGGAAGAGACCCAGTACTTC. It encodes CSVAGEETQYF.

This clonotype was counted many times. The V call is TRBV6-2 or TRBV6-3, the J call TRBJ2-5; D is unresolved. Trimming took 6 bases from V and 5 from J, leaving 19 bases between them. CDR1 is MNHEY and CDR2 is SVGEGT in the germline V gene. This CDR3 is 15 amino acids long. The CDR3 DNA is TGTGCCAGCAGACTCCCAGGACCTGGAGTCGAGACCCAGTACTTC. Residues: CASRLPGPGVETQYF.

This clonotype was seen repeatedly, ten times or more. V gene TRBV7-9 combines with J gene TRBJ2-7; D is possibly TRBD2 (6 bases). CDR3 length equals 14 residues. V shed 1 base and J shed 11 bases, with 18 bases lying between them. Germline V gene data show CDR1 as SEHNR and CDR2 as FQNEAQ (reference sequence). The CDR3 coding sequence is TGTGCCAGCAGCTTAGAAGGCAGGGTAGGGGAGGAGTACTTC. Its translation: CASSLEGRVGEEYF.

As concerns this clonotype: A read error is likely, as this CDR3 ends without the conserved phenylalanine or tryptophan. This chain links TRBV20-1 with TRBJ2-1; 7 bases line up with TRBD1. The CDR3 totals 11 residues. CDR1 and CDR2 (germline): DFQATT, SNEGSKA (reference sequence). V shed 5 bases and J 5 bases; nucleotides not matched to a gene: 0. CDR3 DNA: TGCAGTGCTGACAGGGACAATGAGCAGTTCCTC. This codes for CSADRDNEQFL.

This clonotype was counted many times. V is TRBV18 and J is TRBJ2-7, with D perhaps matching TRBD1 (5 bases). Per germline, CDR1 KGHSH and CDR2 LQKENI. The CDR3 is 15 amino acids. Trimming left V 2 bases short and J 2 bases short, with 13 bases between. For the CDR3, the DNA is TGTGCCAGCTCACCATTCCAGGGAAGGGCCTACGAGCAGTACTTC. Translating gives CASSPFQGRAYEQYF.

This clonotype occurred many times. V and J are TRBV29-1 and TRBJ2-1, with TRBD2 matching 14 bases. V trimming: 1 base; J trimming: 13 bases; junction bases outside the gene matches: 9. The CDR3 is made up of 15 amino acids. Germline lookup yields CDR1 SQVTM and CDR2 ANQGSEA. In DNA form, the CDR3 reads TGCAGCGTTGAAGTACGACTAGCGGGAGGGCCTGGTCAGTTCTTC. Protein sequence: CSVEVRLAGGPGQFF.